The next 3 T cell receptor beta chains were all read from a single sample in a study of cytomegalovirus exposure and HLA in healthy donors. Primers for the PCR totalled 60 Vbeta and 13 Jbeta. Some clones are missing from TCRdb's copy, which holds only in-frame ones; the method was immunoSEQ multiplex PCR. In the table there are about 150,000 clones, roughly 62% of which are singletons. Sample: PBMCs. The receptors shown here come from a man aged 55 to 69 in good health and CMV-seronegative.

The V gene is TRBV6-6, the J gene TRBJ2-5, with D uncertain. The tail of the sequence fits TRBJ2-7 better, so the J call may be wrong. The CDR3 has 13 amino acids. Germline CDR1 MNHNY, CDR2 SVGAGI (reference sequence). The CDR3 nucleotides read TGTGCCAGCACGGCATCCGGTAGCTACGAGCAGTACTTC. As protein: CASTASGSYEQYF.

The genes are TRBV5-1 and TRBJ2-6, with 12 bases fitting TRBD1. The length of the CDR3 is 18 residues. Germline CDR1 SGHRS, CDR2 YFSETQ. V trimming: 4 bases; J trimming: 0 bases; junction bases outside the gene matches: 5. Here the CDR3 DNA reads TGCGCCAGCAGCCTTCCGGGACAGGGGGCCTCTGGGGCCAACGTCCTGACTTTC. Its translation is CASSLPGQGASGANVLTF. Full variable domain (remainder filled in from reference TRBV5-1 and TRBJ2-6): KAGVTQTPRYLIKTRGQQVTLSCSPISGHRSVSWYQQTPGQGLQFLFEYFSETQRNKGNFPGRFSGRQFSNSRSEMNVSTLELGDSALYLCASSLPGQGASGANVLTFGAGSRLTVL.

Written as DNA, the CDR3 is TGTGCCAGCAGCTTCGCATTTGACGCGGGAGAGCAGTTCTTC. Translation gives CASSFAFDAGEQFF. V is TRBV7-6 and J is TRBJ2-1; D possibly corresponds to TRBD2 (6 bases). V lost 3 bases and J 10 bases, leaving 16 bases between the germline ends. Germline CDR1 is SGHVS and CDR2 is FNYEAQ. This CDR3 has 14 amino acids.